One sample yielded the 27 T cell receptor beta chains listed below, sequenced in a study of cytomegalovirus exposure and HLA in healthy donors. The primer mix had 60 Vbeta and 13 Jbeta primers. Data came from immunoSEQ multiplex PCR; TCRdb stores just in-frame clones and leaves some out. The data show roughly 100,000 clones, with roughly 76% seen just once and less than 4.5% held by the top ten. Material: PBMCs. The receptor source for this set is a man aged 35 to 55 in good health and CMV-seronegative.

The CDR3 is CASIASVEETQYF. In DNA, the CDR3 is TGTGCCAGCATAGCTAGCGTGGAAGAGACCCAGTACTTC. This rearrangement joins TRBV28 to TRBJ2-5, with TRBD2 as a possible D gene (6 bases). The CDR3 sequence is 13 residues long. V dropped 7 bases and J dropped 3 bases, with 12 bases sitting between them. Per germline, CDR1 MDHEN and CDR2 SYDVKM.

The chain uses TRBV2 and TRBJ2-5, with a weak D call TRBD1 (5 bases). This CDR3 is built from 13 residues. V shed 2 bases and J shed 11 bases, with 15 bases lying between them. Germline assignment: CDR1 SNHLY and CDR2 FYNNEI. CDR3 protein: CASSETAGREQYF. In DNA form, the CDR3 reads TGTGCCAGCAGTGAAACAGCAGGGCGAGAGCAGTACTTC. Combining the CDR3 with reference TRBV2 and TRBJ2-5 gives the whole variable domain EPEVTQTPSHQVTQMGQEVILRCVPISNHLYFYWYRQILGQKVEFLVSFYNNEISEKSEIFDDQFSVERPDGSNFTLKIRSTKLEDSAMYFCASSETAGREQYFGPGTRLLVL.

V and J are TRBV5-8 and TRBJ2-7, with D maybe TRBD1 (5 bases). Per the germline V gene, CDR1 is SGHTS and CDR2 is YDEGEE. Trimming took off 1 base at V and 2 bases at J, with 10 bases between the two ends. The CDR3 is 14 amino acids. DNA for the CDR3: TGTGCCAGCAGCTTGATCCACAGGCCCTACGAGCAGTACTTC. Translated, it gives CASSLIHRPYEQYF.

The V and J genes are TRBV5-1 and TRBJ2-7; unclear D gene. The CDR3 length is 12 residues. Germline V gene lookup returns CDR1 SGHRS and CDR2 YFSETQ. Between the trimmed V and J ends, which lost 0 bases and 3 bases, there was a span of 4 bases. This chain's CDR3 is CASSLDLYEQYF. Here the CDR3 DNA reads TGCGCCAGCAGCTTGGATCTCTACGAGCAGTACTTC. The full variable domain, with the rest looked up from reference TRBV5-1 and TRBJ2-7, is KAGVTQTPRYLIKTRGQQVTLSCSPISGHRSVSWYQQTPGQGLQFLFEYFSETQRNKGNFPGRFSGRQFSNSRSEMNVSTLELGDSALYLCASSLDLYEQYFGPGTRLTVT.

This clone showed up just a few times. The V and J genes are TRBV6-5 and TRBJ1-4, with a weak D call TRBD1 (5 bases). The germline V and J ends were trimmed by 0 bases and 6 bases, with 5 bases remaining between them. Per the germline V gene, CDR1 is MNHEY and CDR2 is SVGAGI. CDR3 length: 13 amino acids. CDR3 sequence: CASSYSQDEKLFF. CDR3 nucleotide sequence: TGTGCCAGCAGTTACTCACAGGATGAAAAACTGTTTTTT.

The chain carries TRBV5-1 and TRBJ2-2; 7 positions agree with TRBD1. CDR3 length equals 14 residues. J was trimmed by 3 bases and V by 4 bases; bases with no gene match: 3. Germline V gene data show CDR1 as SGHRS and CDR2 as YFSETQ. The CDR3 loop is CASSNRGYTGELFF. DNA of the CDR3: TGCGCCAGCAGCAACAGGGGTTACACCGGGGAGCTGTTTTTT.

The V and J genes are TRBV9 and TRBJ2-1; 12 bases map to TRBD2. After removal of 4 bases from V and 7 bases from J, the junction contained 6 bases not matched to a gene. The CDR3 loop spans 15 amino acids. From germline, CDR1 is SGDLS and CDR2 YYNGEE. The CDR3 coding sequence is TGTGCCAGCAGCTCTGGACTAGCGGGGCGGAATGAGCAGTTCTTC. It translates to CASSSGLAGRNEQFF.

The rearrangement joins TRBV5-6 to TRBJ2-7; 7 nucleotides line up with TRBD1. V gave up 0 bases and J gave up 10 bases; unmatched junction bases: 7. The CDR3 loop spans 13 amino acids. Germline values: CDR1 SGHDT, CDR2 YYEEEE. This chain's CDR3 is CASSLGRGYFQYF. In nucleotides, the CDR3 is TGTGCCAGCAGCTTGGGCAGGGGGTATTTTCAGTACTTC.

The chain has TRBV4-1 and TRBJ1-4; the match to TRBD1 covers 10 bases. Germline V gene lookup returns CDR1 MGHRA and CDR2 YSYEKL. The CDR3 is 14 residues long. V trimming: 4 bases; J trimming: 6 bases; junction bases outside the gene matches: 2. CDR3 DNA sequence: TGCGCCAGCAGCCGGACAGGGGGGGATGAAAAACTGTTTTTT. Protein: CASSRTGGDEKLFF.

CDR3 protein: CASSLQGRYGYTF. CDR3 nucleotides: TGTGCCAGCAGTTTACAGGGGCGCTATGGCTACACCTTC. The chain recombines TRBV6-5 with TRBJ1-2; 7 nucleotides align to TRBD1. The CDR3 runs 13 residues. V shed 4 bases, J shed 4 bases, and the junction held 3 bases outside the gene matches. Germline CDR1 MNHEY, CDR2 SVGAGI.

The CDR3 bases are TGTGCCAGCAGTCCTTCCGGGGGAGTTTTGAACACTGAAGCTTTCTTT. It is translated as CASSPSGGVLNTEAFF. The V and J genes are TRBV11-2 and TRBJ1-1, with a tentative D call TRBD1 (5 bases). The CDR3 runs to 16 residues. Germline-derived CDR1 and CDR2 are SGHAT and FQNNGV. V lost 6 bases to trimming and J lost 0 bases, with 17 bases between them.

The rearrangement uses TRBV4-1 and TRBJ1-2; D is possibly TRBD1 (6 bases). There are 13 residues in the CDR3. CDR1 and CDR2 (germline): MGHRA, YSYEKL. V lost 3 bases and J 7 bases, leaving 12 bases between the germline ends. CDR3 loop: CASSQIQGSGYTF. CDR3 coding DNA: TGCGCCAGCAGCCAGATACAGGGAAGTGGCTACACCTTC.

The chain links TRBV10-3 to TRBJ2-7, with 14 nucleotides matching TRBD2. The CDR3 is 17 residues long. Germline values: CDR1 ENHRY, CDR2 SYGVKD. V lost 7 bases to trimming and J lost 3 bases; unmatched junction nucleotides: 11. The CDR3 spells CAIKPGLAGATNYEQYF. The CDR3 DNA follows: TGTGCCATCAAGCCGGGACTAGCGGGGGCCACCAACTACGAGCAGTACTTC.

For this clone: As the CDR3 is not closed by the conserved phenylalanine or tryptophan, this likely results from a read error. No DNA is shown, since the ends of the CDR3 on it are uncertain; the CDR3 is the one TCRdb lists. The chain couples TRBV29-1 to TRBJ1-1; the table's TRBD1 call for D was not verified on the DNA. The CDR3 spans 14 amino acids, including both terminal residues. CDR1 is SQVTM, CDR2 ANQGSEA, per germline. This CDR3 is CSEPNRVGNTEALV.

CDR3 residues: CASSEIGGQGTDTQYF. For the CDR3, the DNA is TGTGCCAGCAGTGAAATTGGGGGACAGGGAACAGATACGCAGTATTTT. The rearrangement links TRBV6-1 to TRBJ2-3, with 9 bases aligning to TRBD1. J gave up 3 bases and V 2 bases, and 6 bases lay outside the gene matches. Germline V gene lookup returns CDR1 MNHNS and CDR2 SASEGT. The CDR3 loop spans 16 amino acids.

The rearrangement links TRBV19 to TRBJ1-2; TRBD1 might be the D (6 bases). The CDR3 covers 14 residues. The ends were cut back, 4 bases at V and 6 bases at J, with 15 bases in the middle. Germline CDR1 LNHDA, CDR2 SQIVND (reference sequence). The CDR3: CASSTPGAEDGYTF. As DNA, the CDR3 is TGTGCCAGTAGTACTCCAGGGGCGGAAGATGGCTACACCTTC.

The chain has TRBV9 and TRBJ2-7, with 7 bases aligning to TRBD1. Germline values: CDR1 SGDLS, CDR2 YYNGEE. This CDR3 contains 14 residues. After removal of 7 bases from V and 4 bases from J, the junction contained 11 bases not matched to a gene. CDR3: CASSAPGQRYEQYF. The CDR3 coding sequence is TGTGCCAGCTCCGCTCCGGGACAGCGGTACGAGCAGTACTTC.

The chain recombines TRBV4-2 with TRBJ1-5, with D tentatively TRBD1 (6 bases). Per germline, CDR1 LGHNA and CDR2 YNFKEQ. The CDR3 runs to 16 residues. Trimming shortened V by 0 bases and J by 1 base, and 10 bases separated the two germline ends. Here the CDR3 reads CASSQEDRYSNQPQHF. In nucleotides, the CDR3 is TGTGCCAGCAGCCAAGAAGACAGGTACAGCAATCAGCCCCAGCATTTT.

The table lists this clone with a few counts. The CDR3 bases are TGTGCCAGCAGCTCCGGACTAGCTAGCACAGATACGCAGTATTTT. It yields the protein CASSSGLASTDTQYF. The chain couples TRBV7-9 to TRBJ2-3; 8 nucleotides align to TRBD2. This CDR3 comprises 15 residues. The V gene's germline CDR1 is SEHNR and CDR2 FQNEAQ (reference sequence). V gave up 4 bases and J gave up 0 bases; unmatched junction bases: 3.

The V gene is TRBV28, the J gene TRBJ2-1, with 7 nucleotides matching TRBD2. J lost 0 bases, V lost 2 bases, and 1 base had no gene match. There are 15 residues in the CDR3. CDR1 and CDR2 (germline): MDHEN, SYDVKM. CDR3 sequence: CASSLRGVSYNEQFF. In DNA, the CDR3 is TGTGCCAGCAGTTTACGGGGGGTCTCCTACAATGAGCAGTTCTTC. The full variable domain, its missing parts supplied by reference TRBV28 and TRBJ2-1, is DVKVTQSSRYLVKRTGEKVFLECVQDMDHENMFWYRQDPGLGLRLIYFSYDVKMKEKGDIPEGYSVSREKKERFSLILESASTNQTSMYLCASSLRGVSYNEQFFGPGTRLTVL.

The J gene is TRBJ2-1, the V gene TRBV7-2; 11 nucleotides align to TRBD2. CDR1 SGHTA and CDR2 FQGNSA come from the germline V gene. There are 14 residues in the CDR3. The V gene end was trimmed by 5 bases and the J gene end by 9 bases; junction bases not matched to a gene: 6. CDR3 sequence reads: CASSLLAGGGEQFF. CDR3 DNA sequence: TGTGCCAGCAGCCTTCTAGCGGGGGGTGGTGAGCAGTTCTTC.

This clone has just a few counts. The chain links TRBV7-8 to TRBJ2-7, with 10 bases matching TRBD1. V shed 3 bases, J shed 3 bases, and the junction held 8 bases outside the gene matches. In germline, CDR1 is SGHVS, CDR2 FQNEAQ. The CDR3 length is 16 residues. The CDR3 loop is CASSFRQGATNYEQYF. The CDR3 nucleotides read TGTGCCAGCAGCTTCCGACAGGGGGCAACCAACTACGAGCAGTACTTC.

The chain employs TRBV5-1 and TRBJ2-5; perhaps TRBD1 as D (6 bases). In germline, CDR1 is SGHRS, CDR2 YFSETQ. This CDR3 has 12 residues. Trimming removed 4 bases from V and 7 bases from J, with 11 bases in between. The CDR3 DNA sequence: TGCGCCAGCAGCCTGGACAGTGTGACCCAGTACTTC. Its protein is CASSLDSVTQYF. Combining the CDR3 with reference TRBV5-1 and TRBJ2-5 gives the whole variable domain KAGVTQTPRYLIKTRGQQVTLSCSPISGHRSVSWYQQTPGQGLQFLFEYFSETQRNKGNFPGRFSGRQFSNSRSEMNVSTLELGDSALYLCASSLDSVTQYFGPGTRLLVL.

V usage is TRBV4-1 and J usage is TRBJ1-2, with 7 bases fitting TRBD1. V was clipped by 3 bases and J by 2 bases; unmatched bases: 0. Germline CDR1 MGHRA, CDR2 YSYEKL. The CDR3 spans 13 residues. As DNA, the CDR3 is TGCGCCAGCAGCCAGGGACAGAACTATGGCTACACCTTC. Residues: CASSQGQNYGYTF.

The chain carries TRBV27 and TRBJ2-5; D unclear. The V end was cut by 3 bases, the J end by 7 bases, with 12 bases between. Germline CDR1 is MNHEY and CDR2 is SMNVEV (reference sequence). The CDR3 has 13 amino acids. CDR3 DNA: TGTGCCAGCAGTTTGATTCCGGGTGCGACCCAGTACTTC. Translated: CASSLIPGATQYF.

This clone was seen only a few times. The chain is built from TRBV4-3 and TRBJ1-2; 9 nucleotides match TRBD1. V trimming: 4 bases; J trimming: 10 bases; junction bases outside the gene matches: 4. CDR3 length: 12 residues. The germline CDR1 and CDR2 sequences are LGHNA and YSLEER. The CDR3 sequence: CASSRTGEYYTF. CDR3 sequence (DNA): TGCGCCAGCAGCCGGACAGGGGAATACTACACCTTC.

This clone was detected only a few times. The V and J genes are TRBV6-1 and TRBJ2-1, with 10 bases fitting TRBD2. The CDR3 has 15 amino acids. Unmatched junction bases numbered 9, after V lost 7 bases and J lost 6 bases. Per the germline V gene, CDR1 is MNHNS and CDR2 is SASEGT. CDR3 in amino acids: CASNLAGVLSNEQFF. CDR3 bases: TGTGCCAGCAATCTAGCGGGGGTGCTGTCCAATGAGCAGTTCTTC.